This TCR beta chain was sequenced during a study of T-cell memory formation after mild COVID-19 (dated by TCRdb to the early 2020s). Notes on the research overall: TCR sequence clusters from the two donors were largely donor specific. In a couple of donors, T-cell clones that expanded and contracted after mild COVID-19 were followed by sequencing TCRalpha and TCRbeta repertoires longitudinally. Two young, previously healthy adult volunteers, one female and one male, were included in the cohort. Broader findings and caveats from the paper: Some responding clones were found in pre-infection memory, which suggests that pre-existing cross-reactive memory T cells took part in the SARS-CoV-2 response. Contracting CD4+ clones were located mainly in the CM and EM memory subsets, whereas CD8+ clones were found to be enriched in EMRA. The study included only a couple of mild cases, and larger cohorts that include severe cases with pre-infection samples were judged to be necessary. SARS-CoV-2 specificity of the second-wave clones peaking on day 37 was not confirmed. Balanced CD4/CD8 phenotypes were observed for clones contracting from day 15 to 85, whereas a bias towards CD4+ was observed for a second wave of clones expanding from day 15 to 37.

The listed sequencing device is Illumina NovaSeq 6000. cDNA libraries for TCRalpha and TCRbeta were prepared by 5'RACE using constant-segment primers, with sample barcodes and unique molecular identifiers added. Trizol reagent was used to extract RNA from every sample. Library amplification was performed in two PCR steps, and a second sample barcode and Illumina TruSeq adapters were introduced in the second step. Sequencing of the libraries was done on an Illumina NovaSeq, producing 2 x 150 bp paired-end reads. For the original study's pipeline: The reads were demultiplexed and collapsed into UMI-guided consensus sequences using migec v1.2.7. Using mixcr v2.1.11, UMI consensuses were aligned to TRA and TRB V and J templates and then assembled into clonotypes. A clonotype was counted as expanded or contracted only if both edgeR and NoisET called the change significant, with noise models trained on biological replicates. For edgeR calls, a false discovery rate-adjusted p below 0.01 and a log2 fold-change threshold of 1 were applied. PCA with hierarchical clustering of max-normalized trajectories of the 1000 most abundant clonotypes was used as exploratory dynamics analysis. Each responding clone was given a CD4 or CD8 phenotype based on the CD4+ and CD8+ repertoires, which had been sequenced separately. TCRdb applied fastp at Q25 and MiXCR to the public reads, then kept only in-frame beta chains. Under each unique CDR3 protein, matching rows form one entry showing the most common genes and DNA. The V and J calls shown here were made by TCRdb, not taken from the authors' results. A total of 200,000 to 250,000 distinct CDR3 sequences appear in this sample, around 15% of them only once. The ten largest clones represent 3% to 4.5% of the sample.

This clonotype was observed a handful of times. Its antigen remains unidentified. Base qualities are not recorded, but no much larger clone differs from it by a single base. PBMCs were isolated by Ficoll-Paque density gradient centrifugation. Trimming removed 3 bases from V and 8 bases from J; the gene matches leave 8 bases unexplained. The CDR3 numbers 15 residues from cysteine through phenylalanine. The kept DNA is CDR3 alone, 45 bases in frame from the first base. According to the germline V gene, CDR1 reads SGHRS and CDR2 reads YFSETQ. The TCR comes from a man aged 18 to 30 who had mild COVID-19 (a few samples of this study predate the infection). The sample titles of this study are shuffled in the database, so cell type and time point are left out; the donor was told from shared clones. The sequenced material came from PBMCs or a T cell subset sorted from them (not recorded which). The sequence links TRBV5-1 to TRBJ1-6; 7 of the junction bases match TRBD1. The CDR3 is CASSSETGWHSPLHF. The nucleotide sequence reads TGCGCCAGCAGCTCTGAGACAGGGTGGCATTCACCCCTCCACTTT.